This entry is about one T cell receptor (beta chain). This specimen belongs to a study of shared clonotypes between healthy human individuals. The protocol was immunoSEQ multiplex PCR, while the TCRdb copy is restricted to in-frame clones and leaves out a portion. The data contain a few million clones, just over 90% of them singletons. The sequencing sample was made of naive CD4+ T cells from PBMCs. The subset is: CD45RA+ positively selected. The TCR comes from a man aged 18 to 29 in good health. Some clones in this sample may be carry-over from other donors' samples.

DNA of the CDR3: TGTGCCAGCAGCTTGGGCGGGAAGCGGGAGGGGCAAGAGACCCAGTACTTC. Translation gives CASSLGGKREGQETQYF. V and J are TRBV5-4 and TRBJ2-5; TRBD2 aligns across 10 bases. V lost 0 bases, J lost 2 bases, and 7 bases stayed unmatched. The V gene's germline CDR1 is SGHNT and CDR2 YYREEE (reference sequence). This CDR3 comprises 17 residues.